Sequencing of this T cell receptor beta chain was carried out in a study of blood T cell repertoires in COVID-19. V lost 8 bases and J 6 bases, leaving 22 bases between the germline ends. Germline V gene sequence: CDR1 MNHEY, CDR2 SMNVEV (reference sequence). The length of the CDR3 is 15 residues. This clone was seen only a few times. TCRdb's table, derived via immunoSEQ multiplex PCR, lists solely in-frame clones and lacks some. The sample has a few hundred thousand clones, roughly 88% seen once. The sequence was collected from a human donor in a cohort sampled during active COVID-19. V gene TRBV27 combines with J gene TRBJ1-1; tentatively, D is TRBD1 (5 bases). The source material was peripheral blood. CDR3 in amino acids: CASWSAGPDYPEAFF. The CDR3 nucleotides are TGTGCCAGCTGGTCTGCGGGGCCTGATTATCCTGAAGCTTTCTTT.